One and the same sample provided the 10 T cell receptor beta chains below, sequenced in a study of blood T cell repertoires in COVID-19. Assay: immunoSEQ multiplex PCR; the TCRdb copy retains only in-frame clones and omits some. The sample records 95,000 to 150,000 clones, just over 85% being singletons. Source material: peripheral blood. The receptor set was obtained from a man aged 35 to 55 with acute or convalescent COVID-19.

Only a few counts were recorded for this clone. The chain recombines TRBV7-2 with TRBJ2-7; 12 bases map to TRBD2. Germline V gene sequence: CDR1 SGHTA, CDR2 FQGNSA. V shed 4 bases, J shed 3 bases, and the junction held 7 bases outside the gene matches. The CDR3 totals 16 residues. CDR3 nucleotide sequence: TGTGCCAGCAGCTACGGACTAGCGGGGACCCACTACGAGCAGTACTTC. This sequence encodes CASSYGLAGTHYEQYF.

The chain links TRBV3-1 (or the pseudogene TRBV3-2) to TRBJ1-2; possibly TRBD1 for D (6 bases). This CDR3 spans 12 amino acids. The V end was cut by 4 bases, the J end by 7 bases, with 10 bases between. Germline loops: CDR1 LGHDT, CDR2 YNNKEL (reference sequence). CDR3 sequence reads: CASSPSGVGYTF. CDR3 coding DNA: TGTGCCAGCAGCCCATCAGGGGTTGGCTACACCTTC.

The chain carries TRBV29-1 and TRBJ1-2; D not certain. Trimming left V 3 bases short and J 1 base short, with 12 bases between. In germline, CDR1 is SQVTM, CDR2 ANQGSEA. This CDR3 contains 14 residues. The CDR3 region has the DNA TGCAGCGTTGATATGGCAGCGCTTAACTATGGCTACACCTTC. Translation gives CSVDMAALNYGYTF.

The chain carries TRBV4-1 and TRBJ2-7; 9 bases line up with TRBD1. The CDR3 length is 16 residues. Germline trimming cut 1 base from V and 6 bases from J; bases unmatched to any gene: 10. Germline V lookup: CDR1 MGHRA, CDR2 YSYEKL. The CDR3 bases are TGCGCCAGCAGCCAAGTAGAGGGGGACAGGGAATTCGAGCAGTACTTC. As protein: CASSQVEGDREFEQYF.

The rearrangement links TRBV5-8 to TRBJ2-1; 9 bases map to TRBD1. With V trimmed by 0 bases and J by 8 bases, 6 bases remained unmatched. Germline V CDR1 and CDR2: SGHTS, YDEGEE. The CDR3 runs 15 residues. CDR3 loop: CASSLGDRVGHEQFF. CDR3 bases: TGTGCCAGCAGCTTGGGGGACAGGGTTGGACATGAGCAGTTCTTC.

Written as DNA, the CDR3 is TGCGCCAGCAGCTTCCTCTCGGGACAGAGAAATGAAAAACTGTTTTTT. It encodes CASSFLSGQRNEKLFF. This sequence joins TRBV5-1 and TRBJ1-4; 7 bases are a match to TRBD1. Trimming cost V 2 bases and J 5 bases; bases outside gene matches: 9. Germline lookup yields CDR1 SGHRS and CDR2 YFSETQ. The CDR3 runs 16 residues.

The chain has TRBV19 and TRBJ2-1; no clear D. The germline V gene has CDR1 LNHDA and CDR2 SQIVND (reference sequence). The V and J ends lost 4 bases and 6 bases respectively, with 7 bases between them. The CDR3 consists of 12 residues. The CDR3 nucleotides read TGTGCCAGTAGTAGGCCATCCAATGAGCAGTTCTTC. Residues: CASSRPSNEQFF.

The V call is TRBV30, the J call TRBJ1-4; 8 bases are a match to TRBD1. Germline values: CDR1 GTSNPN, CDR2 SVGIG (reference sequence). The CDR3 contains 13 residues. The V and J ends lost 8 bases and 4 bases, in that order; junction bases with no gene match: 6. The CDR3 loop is CAGQGSGNEKLFF. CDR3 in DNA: TGTGCCGGACAGGGCTCGGGTAATGAAAAACTGTTTTTT.

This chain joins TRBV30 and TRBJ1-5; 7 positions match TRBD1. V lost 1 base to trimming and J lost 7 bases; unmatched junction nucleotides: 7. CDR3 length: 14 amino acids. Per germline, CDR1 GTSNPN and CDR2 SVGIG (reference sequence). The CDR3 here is CAWSAEGGLQPQHF. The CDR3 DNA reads TGTGCCTGGAGTGCCGAAGGGGGCCTCCAGCCCCAGCATTTT.

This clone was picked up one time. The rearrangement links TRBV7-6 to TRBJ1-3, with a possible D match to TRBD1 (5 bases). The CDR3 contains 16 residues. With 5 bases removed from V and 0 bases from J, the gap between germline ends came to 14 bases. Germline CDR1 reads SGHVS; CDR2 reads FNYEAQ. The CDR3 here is CASSPRTTNSGNTIYF. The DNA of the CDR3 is TGTGCCAGCAGCCCTCGGACAACCAACTCTGGAAACACCATATATTTT. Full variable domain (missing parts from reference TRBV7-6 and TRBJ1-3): GAGVSQSPRYKVTKRGQDVALRCDPISGHVSLYWYRQALGQGPEFLTYFNYEAQQDKSGLPNDRFSAERPEGSISTLTIQRTEQRDSAMYRCASSPRTTNSGNTIYFGEGSWLTVV.